This T cell receptor beta chain was identified during a study of blood T cell repertoires in COVID-19. Study as a whole: Samples taken during acute and convalescent COVID-19 were collected in the United States, Italy and Spain.

The ends were cut back, 1 base at V and 4 bases at J, with 6 bases in the middle. Looked up from germline, CDR1 is SGHNT and CDR2 is YYREEE (reference sequence). The CDR3 sequence is 13 residues long. Clones were sequenced by immunoSEQ multiplex PCR, and TCRdb holds only the in-frame ones, with some missing. The repertoire holds about 98,000 clones, approximately 84% seen once, with roughly 4.4% in the top ten. This chain links TRBV5-4 with TRBJ1-3, with TRBD1 as a possible D gene (5 bases). The TCR sequence derives from a human donor in a cohort sampled during active COVID-19. The sequenced sample consisted of peripheral blood. CDR3: CASSLSGGNTIYF. CDR3 nucleotides: TGTGCCAGCAGCTTGTCAGGGGGAAACACCATATATTTT.